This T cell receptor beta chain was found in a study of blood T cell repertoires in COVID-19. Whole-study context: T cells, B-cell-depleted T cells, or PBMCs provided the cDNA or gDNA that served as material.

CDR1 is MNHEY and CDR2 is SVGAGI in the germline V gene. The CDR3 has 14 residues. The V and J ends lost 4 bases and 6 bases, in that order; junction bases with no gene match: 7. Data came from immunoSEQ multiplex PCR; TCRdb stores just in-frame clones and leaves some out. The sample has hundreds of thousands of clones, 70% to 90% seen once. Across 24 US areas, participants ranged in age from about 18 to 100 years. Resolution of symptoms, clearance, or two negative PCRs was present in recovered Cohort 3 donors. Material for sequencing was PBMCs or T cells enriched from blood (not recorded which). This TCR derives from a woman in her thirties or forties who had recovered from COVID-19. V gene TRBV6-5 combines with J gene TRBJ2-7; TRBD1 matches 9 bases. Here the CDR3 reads CASSSGDRAREQYF. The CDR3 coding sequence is TGTGCCAGCAGTTCGGGGGACAGGGCTCGCGAGCAGTACTTC.